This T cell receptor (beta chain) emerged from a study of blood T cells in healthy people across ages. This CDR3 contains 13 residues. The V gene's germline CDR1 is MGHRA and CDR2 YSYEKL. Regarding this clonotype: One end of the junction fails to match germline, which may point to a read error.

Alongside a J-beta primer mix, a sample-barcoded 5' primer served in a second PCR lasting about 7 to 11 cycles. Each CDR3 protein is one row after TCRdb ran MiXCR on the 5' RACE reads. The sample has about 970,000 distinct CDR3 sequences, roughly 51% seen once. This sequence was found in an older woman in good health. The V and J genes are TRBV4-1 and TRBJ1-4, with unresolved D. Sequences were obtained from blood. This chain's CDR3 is CVSSRLEDRELFF. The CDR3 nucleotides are TGCGTCAGCAGCCGGTTGGAAGACCGCGAACTGTTTTTT.